Below, 32 T cell receptor beta chains from the same sample are listed, as sequenced in a study of cytotoxic CD8 clonotypes in ibrutinib-treated CLL. Assay used: immunoSEQ multiplex PCR; TCRdb lists only in-frame clones, some missing. Of around 97,000 clones in the sample, around 73% were seen once. The input for sequencing was PBMCs, taken after 12 months of ibrutinib treatment. Source of these receptors: a human donor with chronic lymphocytic leukemia.

This clone was detected once. The chain is built from TRBV4-3 and TRBJ2-7; 7 nucleotides agree with TRBD1. V lost 4 bases and J lost 4; bases outside the gene matches: 10. This CDR3 has 15 residues. The germline V gene has CDR1 LGHNA and CDR2 YSLEER. The CDR3 nucleotides read TGCGCCAGCAGCCTACAGGCAGGGGGACCTTACGAGCAGTACTTC. Residues: CASSLQAGGPYEQYF.

The chain uses TRBV15 and TRBJ1-1; possibly TRBD1 for D (6 bases). V lost 1 base to trimming and J lost 1 base, with 10 bases between them. Looked up from germline, CDR1 is LNHNV and CDR2 is YYDKDF (reference sequence). The CDR3 has 15 amino acids. The CDR3 spells CATSRALQGNTEAFF. The DNA for the CDR3 is TGTGCCACCAGCAGAGCACTACAGGGGAACACTGAAGCTTTCTTT. The full variable domain, with the rest looked up from reference TRBV15 and TRBJ1-1, is DAMVIQNPRYQVTQFGKPVTLSCSQTLNHNVMYWYQQKSSQAPKLLFHYYDKDFNNEADTPDNFQSRRPNTSFCFLDIRSPGLGDTAMYLCATSRALQGNTEAFFGQGTRLTVV.

The J gene is TRBJ1-2, the V gene TRBV10-2, with 7 nucleotides matching TRBD1. The germline CDR1 and CDR2 sequences are WSHSY and SAAADI. V lost 0 bases and J lost 3; bases outside the gene matches: 10. This CDR3 has 17 amino acids. CDR3 coding DNA: TGCGCCAGCAGTGAGTCGCTAACAGGGGTCGGGGACTATGGCTACACCTTC. Translation gives CASSESLTGVGDYGYTF.

The chain has TRBV5-6 and TRBJ1-2, with D perhaps matching TRBD1 (6 bases). CDR3 length equals 14 residues. Trimming stripped 4 bases from V and 4 bases from J, with 14 bases between. Germline V gene lookup returns CDR1 SGHDT and CDR2 YYEEEE. For the CDR3, the DNA is TGTGCCAGCAGCCGTGGGGGCCAGGGCTATGGCTACACCTTC. It translates to CASSRGGQGYGYTF.

The rearrangement uses TRBV7-9 and TRBJ1-5; D may be TRBD1 (6 bases). CDR3 length: 14 amino acids. V was shortened by 5 bases and J by 4 bases, with 12 bases between the two germline ends. Germline V CDR1 and CDR2: SEHNR, FQNEAQ (reference sequence). CDR3 sequence reads: CASSHGQRNQPQHF. The DNA of the CDR3 is TGTGCCAGCAGCCACGGACAGAGGAATCAGCCCCAGCATTTT. Looking up the rest from reference TRBV7-9 and TRBJ1-5 gives the full variable domain: DTGVSQNPRHKITKRGQNVTFRCDPISEHNRLYWYRQTLGQGPEFLTYFQNEAQLEKSRLLSDRFSAERPKGSFSTLEIQRTEQGDSAMYLCASSHGQRNQPQHFGDGTRLSIL.

CDR3 nucleotides: TGTGCCACCCCTCGGGGGACAGGAACTGCCACCGGGGAGCTGTTTTTT. Protein product: CATPRGTGTATGELFF. The V gene is TRBV19, the J gene TRBJ2-2, with 8 bases matching TRBD1. Germline CDR1 is LNHDA and CDR2 is SQIVND (reference sequence). Unmatched junction bases numbered 14, after V lost 10 bases and J lost 4 bases. The CDR3 runs to 16 residues. Looking up the rest from reference TRBV19 and TRBJ2-2 gives the full variable domain: DGGITQSPKYLFRKEGQNVTLSCEQNLNHDAMYWYRQDPGQGLRLIYYSQIVNDFQKGDIAEGYSVSREKKESFPLTVTSAQKNPTAFYLCATPRGTGTATGELFFGEGSRLTVL.

The chain couples TRBV9 to TRBJ1-3; D remains ambiguous. V was trimmed by 0 bases and J by 4 bases, leaving 8 bases between them. This CDR3 contains 14 residues. Germline V gives CDR1 SGDLS, CDR2 YYNGEE. The CDR3 region is CASSVEGLGNTIYF. CDR3 bases: TGTGCCAGCAGCGTAGAGGGATTAGGAAACACCATATATTTT.

The chain links TRBV9 to TRBJ1-4; tentatively, D is TRBD1 (5 bases). Germline loops: CDR1 SGDLS, CDR2 YYNGEE. V lost 0 bases and J 3 bases, leaving 12 bases between the germline ends. The CDR3 runs to 16 residues. CDR3 in amino acids: CASSVGGGRSNEKLFF. Written as DNA, the CDR3 is TGTGCCAGCAGCGTAGGTGGGGGACGTTCTAATGAAAAACTGTTTTTT.

This clone was recorded only once. The chain carries TRBV6-5 and TRBJ2-2; 7 positions match TRBD1. V shed 4 bases and J 0 bases; nucleotides not matched to a gene: 2. Per germline, CDR1 MNHEY and CDR2 SVGAGI. The CDR3 extends over 15 amino acids. CDR3 protein: CASSLQGPNTGELFF. The DNA of the CDR3 is TGTGCCAGCAGTTTACAGGGGCCGAACACCGGGGAGCTGTTTTTT.

This chain joins TRBV7-2 and TRBJ1-3; D gene uncertain. Germline loops: CDR1 SGHTA, CDR2 FQGNSA. V dropped 6 bases and J dropped 4 bases, with 10 bases sitting between them. CDR3 length: 13 residues. Written as DNA, the CDR3 is TGTGCCAGCAGACAAAGTGGAGGAAACACCATATATTTT. Translating gives CASRQSGGNTIYF.

This clone was seen more than once but under ten times. The genes are TRBV4-2 and TRBJ1-3, with 8 bases lining up with TRBD1. This CDR3 spans 14 amino acids. CDR1 LGHNA and CDR2 YNFKEQ come from the germline V gene. V shed 1 base and J 7 bases; nucleotides not matched to a gene: 3. The CDR3 loop is CASSQGQGWNTIYF. CDR3 sequence (DNA): TGTGCCAGCAGCCAAGGACAGGGGTGGAACACCATATATTTT.

The chain uses TRBV7-9 and TRBJ2-1, with TRBD2 as a possible D gene (7 bases). CDR1 and CDR2 (germline): SEHNR, FQNEAQ (reference sequence). This CDR3 contains 15 residues. V dropped 2 bases and J dropped 9 bases, with 17 bases sitting between them. The CDR3 loop is CASSLRGGIYGEQFF. The CDR3 region has the DNA TGTGCCAGCAGCTTAAGGGGGGGAATATACGGTGAGCAGTTCTTC.

J is TRBJ1-6 and V is TRBV7-9, with no clear D. V shed 2 bases and J shed 10 bases, with 9 bases lying between them. This CDR3 contains 13 residues. Germline V CDR1 and CDR2: SEHNR, FQNEAQ (reference sequence). The CDR3 here is CASSLNDPSPLHF. The DNA for the CDR3 is TGTGCCAGCAGCTTAAATGACCCCTCACCCCTCCACTTT.

Points on this clone: Other DNA variants within this sample encode the same CDR3. V gene TRBV5-1 combines with J gene TRBJ2-5; D is unresolved. Trimming removed 0 bases at V and 1 base at J, with 7 bases between. The germline CDR1 and CDR2 sequences are SGHRS and YFSETQ. The CDR3 covers 14 residues. CDR3 sequence (DNA): TGCGCCAGCAGCTTGGAAGGCGGCCAAGAGACCCAGTACTTC. It specifies CASSLEGGQETQYF.

The chain combines TRBV7-8 with TRBJ1-1, with D possibly being TRBD1 (6 bases). The V gene lost 6 bases and the J gene lost 5 bases, with 13 bases spanning the gap. The CDR3 is made up of 13 amino acids. The V gene's germline CDR1 is SGHVS and CDR2 FQNEAQ. The CDR3 DNA reads as TGTGCCAGCAGGTCCGGGACACCGACTGAAGCTTTCTTT. Translation gives CASRSGTPTEAFF.

The genes are TRBV18 and TRBJ1-1; no definite D call. Germline V lookup: CDR1 KGHSH, CDR2 LQKENI. Trimming took 2 bases from V and 10 from J, leaving 8 bases between them. This CDR3 region has 11 residues. The CDR3 here is CASSPSLGAFF. CDR3 DNA sequence: TGTGCCAGCTCACCAAGTCTAGGAGCTTTCTTT.

The chain joins TRBV30 to TRBJ2-7, with D perhaps matching TRBD2 (6 bases). The germline V gene has CDR1 GTSNPN and CDR2 SVGIG (reference sequence). V lost 2 bases and J 2 bases, leaving 13 bases between the germline ends. CDR3 length: 14 residues. CDR3 protein: CAWSRGGITYEQYF. The DNA for the CDR3 is TGTGCCTGGAGTCGTGGGGGGATAACCTACGAGCAGTACTTC.

The CDR3 DNA sequence: TGTGCCAGCAGCGTAATGGGAAGCACAGATACGCAGTATTTT. It specifies CASSVMGSTDTQYF. The chain combines TRBV9 with TRBJ2-3, with D hard to call. There are 14 residues in the CDR3. Germline lookup yields CDR1 SGDLS and CDR2 YYNGEE. V was pared by 1 base and J by 0 bases, with 6 bases between.

The rearrangement uses TRBV6-6 and TRBJ1-4; perhaps TRBD1 as D (5 bases). The CDR3 loop spans 13 amino acids. Germline CDR1 reads MNHNY; CDR2 reads SVGAGI (reference sequence). Trimming removed 6 bases at V and 5 bases at J, with 10 bases between. CDR3 protein: CASRRGLNEKLFF. CDR3 bases: TGTGCCAGCAGGCGGGGACTGAATGAAAAACTGTTTTTT.

CDR3 bases: TGTGCCAGCAGTGAAGCGGGGCAGTACTTC. Protein: CASSEAGQYF. The rearrangement joins TRBV2 to TRBJ2-7; D call uncertain. The CDR3 extends over 10 amino acids. Germline CDR1 and CDR2: SNHLY and FYNNEI. Trimming took 0 bases from V and 9 from J, leaving 3 bases between them.

The chain joins TRBV19 to TRBJ2-7; 12 bases map to TRBD1. Germline CDR1 is LNHDA and CDR2 is SQIVND (reference sequence). V lost 5 bases to trimming and J lost 0 bases; unmatched junction nucleotides: 17. CDR3 length: 20 residues. Here the CDR3 reads CASSAGRGQGAPTGSYEQYF. For the CDR3, the DNA is TGTGCCAGTAGTGCGGGGAGGGGACAGGGGGCACCGACGGGCTCCTACGAGCAGTACTTC. Full variable domain (outside the CDR3, taken from reference TRBV19 and TRBJ2-7): DGGITQSPKYLFRKEGQNVTLSCEQNLNHDAMYWYRQDPGQGLRLIYYSQIVNDFQKGDIAEGYSVSREKKESFPLTVTSAQKNPTAFYLCASSAGRGQGAPTGSYEQYFGPGTRLTVT.

V gene TRBV4-2 combines with J gene TRBJ1-4, with no clear D. The germline gives CDR1 LGHNA, CDR2 YNFKEQ. Trimming stripped 1 base from V and 4 bases from J, with 13 bases between. The CDR3 has 16 amino acids. The CDR3 coding sequence is TGTGCCAGCAGCCAAGGGAAAAGCAGTATTAATGAAAAACTGTTTTTT. Translated: CASSQGKSSINEKLFF.

V and J are TRBV6-1 and TRBJ2-2; D is ambiguous. Germline CDR1 is MNHNS and CDR2 is SASEGT. V gave up 2 bases and J gave up 5 bases, with 15 bases separating them. This CDR3 contains 16 residues. The CDR3 coding sequence is TGTGCCAGCAGTGAATTGTTCACAGCCCCAACCGGGGAGCTGTTTTTT. It yields the protein CASSELFTAPTGELFF.

The V gene is TRBV7-2, the J gene TRBJ2-7, with a weak D call TRBD2 (5 bases). The CDR3 runs 15 residues. Germline values: CDR1 SGHTA, CDR2 FQGNSA. Trimming removed 1 base from V and 0 bases from J, with 10 bases in between. CDR3 amino acids: CASSLGSASSYEQYF. CDR3 sequence (DNA): TGTGCCAGCAGCTTAGGTAGCGCCAGCTCCTACGAGCAGTACTTC. The full variable domain, in which reference TRBV7-2 and TRBJ2-7 provide the parts outside the CDR3, is GAGVSQSPSNKVTEKGKDVELRCDPISGHTALYWYRQSLGQGLEFLIYFQGNSAPDKSGLPSDRFSAERTGGSVSTLTIQRTQQEDSAVYLCASSLGSASSYEQYFGPGTRLTVT.

This clone was recorded once. V gene TRBV5-1 combines with J gene TRBJ2-6; no clear D gene. CDR3 size: 16 residues. Germline values: CDR1 SGHRS, CDR2 YFSETQ. Trimming shortened V by 0 bases and J by 2 bases, and 9 bases separated the two germline ends. The CDR3 bases are TGCGCCAGCAGCTTGGGTGGGTCGACTGGGGCCAACGTCCTGACTTTC. This translates into CASSLGGSTGANVLTF.

This clone was picked up a small number of times. V usage is TRBV2 and J usage is TRBJ1-6; TRBD1 matches at 8 bases. The CDR3 has 15 amino acids. In germline, CDR1 is SNHLY, CDR2 FYNNEI. V shed 4 bases and J 7 bases; nucleotides not matched to a gene: 6. CDR3 region: CASSARTGSNSPLHF. DNA for the CDR3: TGTGCCAGCAGTGCTAGGACAGGGAGCAATTCACCCCTCCACTTT.

The chain uses TRBV25-1 and TRBJ2-7; D ambiguous. The CDR3 is made up of 15 amino acids. The V gene's germline CDR1 is MGHDK and CDR2 SYGVNS. The V and J ends lost 3 bases and 0 bases respectively, with 12 bases between them. DNA of the CDR3: TGTGCCAGCAGTGAGGGCCAGCGAAGCTCCTACGAGCAGTACTTC. Translated: CASSEGQRSSYEQYF.

The chain employs TRBV13 and TRBJ2-1; no reliable D call. V lost 2 bases, J lost 9 bases, and 8 bases lay in between. The CDR3 spans 12 residues. From germline, CDR1 is PRHDT and CDR2 FYEKMQ (reference sequence). The CDR3 sequence is CASSLSPTEQFF. In DNA, the CDR3 is TGTGCCAGCAGCTTAAGCCCGACTGAGCAGTTCTTC.

The chain employs TRBV9 and TRBJ2-1, with 8 bases identical to TRBD1. The ends lost 2 bases at V and 4 bases at J; junction bases unmatched: 2. The germline CDR1 and CDR2 sequences are SGDLS and YYNGEE. The CDR3 has 14 residues. The CDR3: CASSVRDRYNEQFF. In nucleotides, the CDR3 is TGTGCCAGCAGCGTCCGGGACAGGTACAATGAGCAGTTCTTC.

The chain couples TRBV6-1 to TRBJ1-2; D remains unclear. The CDR3 consists of 13 residues. Trimming pared 3 bases from V and 4 bases from J, leaving 9 bases between. The germline V gene encodes CDR1 MNHNS and CDR2 SASEGT. The chain's CDR3 is CASSDGAGYGYTF. As DNA, the CDR3 is TGTGCCAGCAGTGATGGTGCGGGCTATGGCTACACCTTC.

This clone appeared a single time. The chain couples TRBV19 to TRBJ2-7; tentative D call: TRBD2 (6 bases). CDR1 and CDR2 (germline): LNHDA, SQIVND (reference sequence). V lost 5 bases and J 2 bases, leaving 13 bases between the germline ends. CDR3 length: 14 residues. CDR3 coding DNA: TGTGCCAGTAGTGGGGGACTGGGGACCTACGAGCAGTACTTC. As protein: CASSGGLGTYEQYF.

V usage is TRBV7-9 and J usage is TRBJ2-1; 8 bases agree with TRBD1. The CDR3 loop spans 17 amino acids. Trimming cost V 0 bases and J 8 bases; bases outside gene matches: 12. Germline CDR1 is SEHNR and CDR2 is FQNEAQ (reference sequence). The CDR3 nucleotides are TGTGCCAGCAGCTTAGCCAAGAGGACAGGGTTTTCGGATGAGCAGTTCTTC. Its protein product is CASSLAKRTGFSDEQFF.